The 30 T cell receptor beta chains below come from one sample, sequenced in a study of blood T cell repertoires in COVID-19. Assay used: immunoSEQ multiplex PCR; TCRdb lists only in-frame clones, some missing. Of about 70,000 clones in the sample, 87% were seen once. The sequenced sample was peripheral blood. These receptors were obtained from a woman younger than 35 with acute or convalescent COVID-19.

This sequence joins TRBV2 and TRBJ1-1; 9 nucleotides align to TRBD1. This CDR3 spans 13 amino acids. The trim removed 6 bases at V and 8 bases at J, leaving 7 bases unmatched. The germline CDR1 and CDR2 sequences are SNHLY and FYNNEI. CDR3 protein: CASSHRDRDEAFF. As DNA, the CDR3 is TGTGCCAGCAGCCACCGGGACAGGGACGAAGCTTTCTTT.

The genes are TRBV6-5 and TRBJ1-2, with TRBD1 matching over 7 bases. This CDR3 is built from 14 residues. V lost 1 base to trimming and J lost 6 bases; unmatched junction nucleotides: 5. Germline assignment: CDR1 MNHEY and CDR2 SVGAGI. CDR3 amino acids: CASSYYRGTDGYTF. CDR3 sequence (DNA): TGTGCCAGCAGTTACTACCGGGGGACAGATGGCTACACCTTC.

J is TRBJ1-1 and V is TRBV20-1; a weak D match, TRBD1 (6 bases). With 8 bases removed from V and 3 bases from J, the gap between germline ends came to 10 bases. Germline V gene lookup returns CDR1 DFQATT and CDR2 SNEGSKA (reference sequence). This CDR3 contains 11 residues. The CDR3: CSTGWDTEAFF. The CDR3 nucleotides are TGCAGTACAGGGTGGGACACTGAAGCTTTCTTT.

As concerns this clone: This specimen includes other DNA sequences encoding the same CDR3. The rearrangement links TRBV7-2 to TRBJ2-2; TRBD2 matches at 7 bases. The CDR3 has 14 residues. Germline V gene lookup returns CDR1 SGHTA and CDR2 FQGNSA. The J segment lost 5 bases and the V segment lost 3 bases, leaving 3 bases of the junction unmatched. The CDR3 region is CASSLAGLTGELFF. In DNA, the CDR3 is TGTGCCAGCAGCTTGGCGGGACTAACCGGGGAGCTGTTTTTT.

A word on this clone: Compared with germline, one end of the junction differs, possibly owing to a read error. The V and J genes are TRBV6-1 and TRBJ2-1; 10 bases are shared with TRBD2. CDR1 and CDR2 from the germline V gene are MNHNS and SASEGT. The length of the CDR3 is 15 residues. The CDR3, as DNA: TGTGCCAGCAGTCAAGCGGGAGGGCCCTCGGGTGAGCAGTTCTTC. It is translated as CASSQAGGPSGEQFF.

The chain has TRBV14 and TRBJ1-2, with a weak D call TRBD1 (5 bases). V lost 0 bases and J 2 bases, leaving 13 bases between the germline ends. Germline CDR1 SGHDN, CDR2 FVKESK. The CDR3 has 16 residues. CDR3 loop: CASSQDKSGLNYGYTF. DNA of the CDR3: TGTGCCAGCAGCCAAGATAAGTCAGGGCTGAACTATGGCTACACCTTC.

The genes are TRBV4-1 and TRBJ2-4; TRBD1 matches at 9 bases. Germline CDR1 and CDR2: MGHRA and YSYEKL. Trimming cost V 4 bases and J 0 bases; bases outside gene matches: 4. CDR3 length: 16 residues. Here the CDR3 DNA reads TGCGCCAGCAGCCCTCGGACAGGGGTAGCCAAAAACATTCAGTACTTC. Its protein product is CASSPRTGVAKNIQYF.

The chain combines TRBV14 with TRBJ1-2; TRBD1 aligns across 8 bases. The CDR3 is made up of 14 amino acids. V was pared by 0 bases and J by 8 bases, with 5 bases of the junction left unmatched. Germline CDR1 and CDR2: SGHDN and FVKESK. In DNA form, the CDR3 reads TGTGCCAGCAGCCAAGAAGTACAGGGGGTCGGCTACACCTTC. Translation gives CASSQEVQGVGYTF.

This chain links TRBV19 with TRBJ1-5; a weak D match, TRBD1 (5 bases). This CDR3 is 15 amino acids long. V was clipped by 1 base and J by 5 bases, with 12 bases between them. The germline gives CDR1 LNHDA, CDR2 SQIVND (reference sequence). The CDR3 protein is CASSIGGLKDQPQHF. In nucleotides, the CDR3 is TGTGCCAGTAGTATAGGGGGACTTAAGGATCAGCCCCAGCATTTT.

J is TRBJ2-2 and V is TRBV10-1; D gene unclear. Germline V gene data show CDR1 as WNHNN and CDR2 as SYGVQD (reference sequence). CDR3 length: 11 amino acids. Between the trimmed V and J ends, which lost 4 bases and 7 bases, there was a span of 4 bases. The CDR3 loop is CASSGIGELFF. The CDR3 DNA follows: TGCGCCAGCAGTGGTATCGGGGAGCTGTTTTTT.

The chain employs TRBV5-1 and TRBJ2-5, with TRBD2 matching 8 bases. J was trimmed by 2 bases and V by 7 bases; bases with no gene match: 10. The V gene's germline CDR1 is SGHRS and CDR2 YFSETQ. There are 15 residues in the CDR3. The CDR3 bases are TGCGCCAGCTCAACAGGGACTAGTTTTCAAGAGACCCAGTACTTC. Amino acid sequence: CASSTGTSFQETQYF.

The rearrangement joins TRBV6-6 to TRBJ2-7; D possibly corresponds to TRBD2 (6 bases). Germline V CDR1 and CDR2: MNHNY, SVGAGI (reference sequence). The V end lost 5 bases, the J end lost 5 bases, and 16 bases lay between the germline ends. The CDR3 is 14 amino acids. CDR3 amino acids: CASSGGRGGDEQYF. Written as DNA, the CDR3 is TGTGCCAGCAGTGGGGGAAGGGGAGGCGACGAGCAGTACTTC.

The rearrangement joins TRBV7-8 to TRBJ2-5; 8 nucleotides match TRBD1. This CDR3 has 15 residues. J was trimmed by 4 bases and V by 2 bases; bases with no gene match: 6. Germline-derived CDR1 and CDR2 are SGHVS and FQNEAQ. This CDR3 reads CASSLLGQGAETQYF. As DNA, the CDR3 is TGTGCCAGCAGCTTACTAGGACAGGGCGCAGAGACCCAGTACTTC.

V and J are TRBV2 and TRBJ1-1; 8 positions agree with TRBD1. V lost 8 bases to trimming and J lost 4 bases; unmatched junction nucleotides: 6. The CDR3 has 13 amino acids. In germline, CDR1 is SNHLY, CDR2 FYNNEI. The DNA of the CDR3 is TGTGCCAGCGGGGGACAGGCCGCCACTGAAGCTTTCTTT. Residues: CASGGQAATEAFF.

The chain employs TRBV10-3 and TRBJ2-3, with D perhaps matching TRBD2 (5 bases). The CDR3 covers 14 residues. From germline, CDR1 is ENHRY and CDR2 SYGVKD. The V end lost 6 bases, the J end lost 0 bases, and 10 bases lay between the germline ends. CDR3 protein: CAISPGSSTDTQYF. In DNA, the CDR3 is TGTGCCATCAGCCCGGGATCTAGCACAGATACGCAGTATTTT.

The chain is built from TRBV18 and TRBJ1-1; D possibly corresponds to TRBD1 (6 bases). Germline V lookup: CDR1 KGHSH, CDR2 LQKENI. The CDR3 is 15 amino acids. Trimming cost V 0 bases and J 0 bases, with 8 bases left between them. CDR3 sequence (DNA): TGTGCCAGCTCACCACCGGGGACACTGAACACTGAAGCTTTCTTT. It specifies CASSPPGTLNTEAFF. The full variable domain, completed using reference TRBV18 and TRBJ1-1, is NAGVMQNPRHLVRRRGQEARLRCSPMKGHSHVYWYRQLPEEGLKFMVYLQKENIIDESGMPKERFSAEFPKEGPSILRIQQVVRGDSAAYFCASSPPGTLNTEAFFGQGTRLTVV.

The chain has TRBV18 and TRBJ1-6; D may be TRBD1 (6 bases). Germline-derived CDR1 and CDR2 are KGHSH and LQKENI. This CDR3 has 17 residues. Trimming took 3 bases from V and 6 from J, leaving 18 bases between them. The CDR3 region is CASSPGTLTLLNSPLHF. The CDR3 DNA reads TGTGCCAGCTCACCTGGGACACTCACTCTTCTTAATTCACCCCTCCACTTT.

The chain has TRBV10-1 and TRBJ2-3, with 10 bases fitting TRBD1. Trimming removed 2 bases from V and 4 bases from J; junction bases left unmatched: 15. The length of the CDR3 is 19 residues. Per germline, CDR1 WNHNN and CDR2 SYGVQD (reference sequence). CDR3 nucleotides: TGCGCCAGCAGTGAGGAACTGGGACAGGGGTCCTGGGGCCCAGATACGCAGTATTTT. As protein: CASSEELGQGSWGPDTQYF.

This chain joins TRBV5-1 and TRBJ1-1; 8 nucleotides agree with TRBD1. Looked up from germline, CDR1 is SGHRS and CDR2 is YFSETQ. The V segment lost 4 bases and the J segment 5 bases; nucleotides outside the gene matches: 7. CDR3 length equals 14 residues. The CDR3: CASSVQGGKTEAFF. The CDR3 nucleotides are TGCGCCAGCAGCGTACAGGGGGGGAAGACTGAAGCTTTCTTT.

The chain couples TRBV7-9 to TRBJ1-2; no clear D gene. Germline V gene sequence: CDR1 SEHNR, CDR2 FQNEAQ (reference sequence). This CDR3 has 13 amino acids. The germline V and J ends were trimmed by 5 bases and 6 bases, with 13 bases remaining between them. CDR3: CASSQASAHGYTF. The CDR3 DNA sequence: TGTGCCAGCAGCCAAGCTTCCGCGCATGGCTACACCTTC.

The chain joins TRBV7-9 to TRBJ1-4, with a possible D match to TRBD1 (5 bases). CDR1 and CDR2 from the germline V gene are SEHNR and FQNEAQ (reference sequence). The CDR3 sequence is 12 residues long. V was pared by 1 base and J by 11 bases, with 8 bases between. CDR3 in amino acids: CASSLEEGKLFF. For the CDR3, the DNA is TGTGCCAGCAGCTTAGAGGAGGGGAAACTGTTTTTT.

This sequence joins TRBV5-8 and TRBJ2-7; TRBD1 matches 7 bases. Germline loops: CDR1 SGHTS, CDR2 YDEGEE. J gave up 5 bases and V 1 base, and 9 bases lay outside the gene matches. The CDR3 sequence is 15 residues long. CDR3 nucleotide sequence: TGTGCCAGCAGCTTGATGGGACAGCCTCTCCACGAGCAGTACTTC. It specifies CASSLMGQPLHEQYF.

The CDR3 DNA reads TGCGCCAGCACCTATTTTGCCACCACAGATACGCAGTATTTT. Amino acids: CASTYFATTDTQYF. The rearrangement joins TRBV10-2 to TRBJ2-3; no firm D call. The V and J ends lost 7 bases and 2 bases respectively, with 13 bases between them. This CDR3 is 14 amino acids long. CDR1 and CDR2 (germline): WSHSY, SAAADI.

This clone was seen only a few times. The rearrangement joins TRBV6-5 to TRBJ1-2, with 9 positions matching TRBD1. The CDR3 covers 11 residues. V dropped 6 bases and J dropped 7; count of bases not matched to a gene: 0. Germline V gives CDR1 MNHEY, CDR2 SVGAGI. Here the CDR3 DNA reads TGTGCCAGCAGGGACAGGGGTGGCTACACCTTC. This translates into CASRDRGGYTF.

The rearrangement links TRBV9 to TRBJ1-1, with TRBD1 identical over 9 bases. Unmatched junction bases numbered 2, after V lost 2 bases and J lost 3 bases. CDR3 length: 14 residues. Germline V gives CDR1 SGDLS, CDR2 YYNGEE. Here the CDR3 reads CASSVTGGDTEAFF. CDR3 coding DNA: TGTGCCAGCAGCGTGACAGGGGGGGACACTGAAGCTTTCTTT. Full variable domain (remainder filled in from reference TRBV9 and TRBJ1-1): DSGVTQTPKHLITATGQRVTLRCSPRSGDLSVYWYQQSLDQGLQFLIQYYNGEERAKGNILERFSAQQFPDLHSELNLSSLELGDSALYFCASSVTGGDTEAFFGQGTRLTVV.

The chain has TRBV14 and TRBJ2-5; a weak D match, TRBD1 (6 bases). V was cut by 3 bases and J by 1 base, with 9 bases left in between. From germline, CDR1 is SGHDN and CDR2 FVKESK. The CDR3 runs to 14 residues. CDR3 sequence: CASSHKGVQETQYF. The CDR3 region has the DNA TGTGCCAGCAGCCACAAGGGGGTCCAAGAGACCCAGTACTTC.

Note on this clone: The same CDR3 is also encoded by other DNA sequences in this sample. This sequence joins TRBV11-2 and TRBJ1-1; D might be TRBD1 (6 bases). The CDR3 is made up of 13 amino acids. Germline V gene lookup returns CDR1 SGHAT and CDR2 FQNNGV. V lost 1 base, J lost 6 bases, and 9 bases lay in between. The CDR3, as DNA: TGTGCCAGCAGCTTAGGCACAGGGTCTGAAGCTTTCTTT. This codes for CASSLGTGSEAFF. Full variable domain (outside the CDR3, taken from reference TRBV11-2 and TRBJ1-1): EAGVAQSPRYKIIEKRQSVAFWCNPISGHATLYWYQQILGQGPKLLIQFQNNGVVDDSQLPKDRFSAERLKGVDSTLKIQPAKLEDSAVYLCASSLGTGSEAFFGQGTRLTVV.

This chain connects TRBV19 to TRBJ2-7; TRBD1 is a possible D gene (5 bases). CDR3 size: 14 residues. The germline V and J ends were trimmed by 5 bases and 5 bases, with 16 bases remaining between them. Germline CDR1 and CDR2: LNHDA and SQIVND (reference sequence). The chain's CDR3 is CASSDSSWSDEQYF. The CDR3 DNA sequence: TGTGCCAGTAGTGACAGCAGCTGGTCCGACGAGCAGTACTTC.

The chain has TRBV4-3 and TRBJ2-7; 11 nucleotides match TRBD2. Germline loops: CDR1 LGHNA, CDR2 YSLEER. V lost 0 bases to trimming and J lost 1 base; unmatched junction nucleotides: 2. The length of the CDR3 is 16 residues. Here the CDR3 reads CASSQEASGRSYEQYF. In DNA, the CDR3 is TGCGCCAGCAGCCAAGAAGCTAGCGGGAGGTCCTACGAGCAGTACTTC.

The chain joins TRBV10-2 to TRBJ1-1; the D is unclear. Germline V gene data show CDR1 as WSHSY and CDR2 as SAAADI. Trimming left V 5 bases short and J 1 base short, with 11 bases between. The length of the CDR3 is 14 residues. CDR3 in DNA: TGCGCCAGCAGTTCGTCCGAGGGGAACACTGAAGCTTTCTTT. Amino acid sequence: CASSSSEGNTEAFF.